Shown below are 17 T cell receptor beta chains from a single sample sequenced in a study of neurological immune-mediated disorders. TCRdb re-analysed the 5' RACE reads in MiXCR, keeping a single row per CDR3 protein. The data contain fewer than 60,000 distinct CDR3 sequences, around 3.5% of them singletons. Sequenced material: PBMCs. The receptors stem from a man in his sixties with multiple sclerosis.

This rearrangement joins TRBV20-1 to TRBJ1-1, with D perhaps matching TRBD1 (5 bases). Trimming removed 1 base at V and 1 base at J, with 7 bases between. The CDR3 extends over 13 amino acids. The germline gives CDR1 DFQATT, CDR2 SNEGSKA (reference sequence). As DNA, the CDR3 is TGCAGTGCTAGAGTGGGGCCGAACACTGAAGCTTTCTTT. This codes for CSARVGPNTEAFF.

This clonotype was seen at least ten times. The genes are TRBV20-1 and TRBJ2-7, with D unresolved. The CDR3 loop spans 10 amino acids. V lost 4 bases, J lost 3 bases, and 4 bases lay in between. CDR1 DFQATT and CDR2 SNEGSKA come from the germline V gene (reference sequence). The DNA for the CDR3 is TGCAGTGCTAAGAGCTACGAGCAGTACTTC. The encoded protein is CSAKSYEQYF.

Ten or more counts support this clonotype. The rearrangement links TRBV18 to TRBJ1-5; 11 positions agree with TRBD1. Trimming cost V 2 bases and J 3 bases; bases outside gene matches: 6. Germline values: CDR1 KGHSH, CDR2 LQKENI. The CDR3 is made up of 17 amino acids. CDR3 residues: CASSPTRTGGINQPQHF. The CDR3 DNA follows: TGTGCCAGCTCACCAACCCGGACAGGGGGCATCAATCAGCCCCAGCATTTT.

There are many counts of this clonotype. This chain uses TRBV20-1 with TRBJ2-1, with 12 nucleotides matching TRBD2. The ends lost 3 bases at V and 6 bases at J; junction bases unmatched: 6. The CDR3 has 15 residues. Germline lookup yields CDR1 DFQATT and CDR2 SNEGSKA (reference sequence). DNA of the CDR3: TGCAGTGCTAGTTACCCTAGCGGGAGGGCCAATGAGCAGTTCTTC. It yields the protein CSASYPSGRANEQFF.

At least ten counts were recorded for this clonotype. V gene TRBV27 combines with J gene TRBJ2-1, with 8 bases fitting TRBD2. The V and J ends lost 2 bases and 6 bases, in that order; junction bases with no gene match: 9. This CDR3 contains 16 residues. The germline V gene encodes CDR1 MNHEY and CDR2 SMNVEV (reference sequence). DNA for the CDR3: TGTGCCAGCAGTTTACTTACTAGCGGAAGAACCAATGAGCAGTTCTTC. This gives the protein CASSLLTSGRTNEQFF.

At least ten counts were recorded for this clonotype. The chain combines TRBV27 with TRBJ2-7; D unresolved. The CDR3 has 11 amino acids. V was cut by 6 bases and J by 7 bases, with 10 bases left in between. In germline, CDR1 is MNHEY, CDR2 SMNVEV (reference sequence). CDR3 sequence: CASSLGLEQYF. In DNA form, the CDR3 reads TGTGCCAGCAGCCTGGGGTTAGAGCAGTACTTC.

This clonotype was seen ten or more times. The rearrangement uses TRBV20-1 and TRBJ2-1; 9 bases line up with TRBD2. The CDR3 extends over 14 amino acids. In germline, CDR1 is DFQATT, CDR2 SNEGSKA (reference sequence). The ends lost 2 bases at V and 9 bases at J; junction bases unmatched: 8. The CDR3 is CSARRREGGTEQFF. In DNA, the CDR3 is TGCAGTGCTAGAAGGCGGGAGGGTGGTACTGAGCAGTTCTTC.

This clonotype occurred many times. In DNA, the CDR3 is TGTGCCAGCAGTCCCCAACGCGGGAGCGGGGAGACCCAGTACTTC. Encoded protein: CASSPQRGSGETQYF. The chain has TRBV6-5 and TRBJ2-5; 7 positions match TRBD2. Germline-derived CDR1 and CDR2 are MNHEY and SVGAGI. CDR3 length equals 15 residues. Trimming removed 5 bases from V and 5 bases from J; junction bases left unmatched: 11.

This clonotype is judged medium-sized. The chain employs TRBV5-1 and TRBJ2-2; D call uncertain. Germline V gene lookup returns CDR1 SGHRS and CDR2 YFSETQ. The CDR3 consists of 13 residues. V was pared by 4 bases and J by 2 bases, with 6 bases between. Here the CDR3 DNA reads TGCGCCAGCAGCGCTGGTAACACCGGGGAGCTGTTTTTT. Its translation is CASSAGNTGELFF.

This clonotype was counted many times. CDR3 sequence: CASSLPDGTGELFF. As DNA, the CDR3 is TGCGCCAGCAGCTTGCCAGACGGCACCGGGGAGCTGTTTTTT. The rearrangement links TRBV5-1 to TRBJ2-2; D gene unclear. The CDR3 runs 14 residues. Germline V gives CDR1 SGHRS, CDR2 YFSETQ. Trimming removed 1 base at V and 4 bases at J, with 8 bases between.

The chain couples TRBV20-1 to TRBJ2-1; D not resolved. Germline V lookup: CDR1 DFQATT, CDR2 SNEGSKA (reference sequence). Trimming removed 4 bases at V and 1 base at J, with 11 bases between. The CDR3 contains 14 residues. The CDR3: CSATAWQSYNEQFF. Written as DNA, the CDR3 is TGCAGTGCTACAGCTTGGCAGTCCTACAATGAGCAGTTCTTC.

In this sample, this clonotype turned up many times. The chain joins TRBV29-1 to TRBJ2-7; the D is unclear. Per the germline V gene, CDR1 is SQVTM and CDR2 is ANQGSEA. V lost 5 bases, J lost 5 bases, and 13 bases lay in between. The CDR3 loop spans 12 amino acids. The CDR3 reads CSVLRLLHEQYF. CDR3 DNA: TGCAGCGTTCTGAGGCTTCTTCACGAGCAGTACTTC.

At least ten counts were recorded for this clonotype. The gene calls are TRBV9 and TRBJ2-2; 11 bases agree with TRBD1. With 2 bases clipped from V and 7 bases from J, the junction kept 4 bases outside the gene matches. Germline-derived CDR1 and CDR2 are SGDLS and YYNGEE. The CDR3 extends over 15 amino acids. CDR3 sequence reads: CASSVGTGGDGELFF. The CDR3 DNA sequence: TGTGCCAGCAGCGTTGGGACAGGGGGAGACGGGGAGCTGTTTTTT.

This clonotype was detected many times. This chain connects TRBV5-1 to TRBJ2-5; no clear D gene. Trimming pared 2 bases from V and 10 bases from J, leaving 12 bases between. Per the germline V gene, CDR1 is SGHRS and CDR2 is YFSETQ. The CDR3 spans 12 residues. CDR3 residues: CASSFTGQDQYF. The CDR3 DNA is TGCGCCAGCAGCTTTACTGGCCAGGACCAGTACTTC.

This clonotype was seen many times. This chain connects TRBV20-1 to TRBJ1-5; TRBD1 matches 8 bases. Germline CDR1 reads DFQATT; CDR2 reads SNEGSKA (reference sequence). The CDR3 is 14 residues long. V shed 6 bases, J shed 0 bases, and the junction held 4 bases outside the gene matches. As DNA, the CDR3 is TGCAGTGCCGGGACAGGACTTAGCAATCAGCCCCAGCATTTT. As protein: CSAGTGLSNQPQHF.

Many counts were recorded for this clonotype. The gene calls are TRBV18 and TRBJ1-4, with a tentative D call TRBD1 (6 bases). V was pared by 3 bases and J by 4 bases, with 12 bases between. Germline lookup yields CDR1 KGHSH and CDR2 LQKENI. The CDR3 is made up of 15 amino acids. The CDR3 DNA is TGTGCCAGCTCACCCTCCCGGGACAATAATGAAAAACTGTTTTTT. This codes for CASSPSRDNNEKLFF.

This clonotype appeared many times. The chain couples TRBV20-1 to TRBJ1-4, with unresolved D. From germline, CDR1 is DFQATT and CDR2 SNEGSKA (reference sequence). The CDR3 is 12 residues long. The V end lost 4 bases, the J end lost 8 bases, and 11 bases lay between the germline ends. For the CDR3, the DNA is TGCAGTGCTACCGGCGCTCGGGAAAAACTGTTTTTT. It codes for CSATGAREKLFF.